This T cell receptor beta chain was captured by sequencing in a study of cytomegalovirus exposure and HLA in healthy donors. Study overall: Drawn from HLA-typed donors, about 85 million unique TCRs were held in an early data release.

Trimming stripped 4 bases from V and 10 bases from J, with 16 bases between. The V gene's germline CDR1 is SEHNR and CDR2 FQNEAQ (reference sequence). This CDR3 has 13 amino acids. The PCR employed 60 Vbeta primers together with 13 Jbeta primers. Clones were sequenced by immunoSEQ multiplex PCR, and TCRdb holds only the in-frame ones, with some missing. The top ten hold 2% to 3% of the sample, which has roughly 55,000 clones, approximately 85% seen once. The receptor's source is a boy aged 10-17 years in good health and CMV-seropositive. The sample taken for sequencing was PBMCs. The chain joins TRBV7-9 to TRBJ2-5; maybe TRBD2 (5 bases). CDR3 DNA: TGTGCCAGCAGCTATATTCTTACTAGTATCCAGTACTTC. It is translated as CASSYILTSIQYF. Combining the CDR3 with reference TRBV7-9 and TRBJ2-5 gives the whole variable domain DTGVSQNPRHKITKRGQNVTFRCDPISEHNRLYWYRQTLGQGPEFLTYFQNEAQLEKSRLLSDRFSAERPKGSFSTLEIQRTEQGDSAMYLCASSYILTSIQYFGPGTRLLVL.